Listed here are 22 T cell receptor beta chains from one sample, sequenced in a study of radiation and T cells in renal cell carcinoma. Time point indicated: baseline pretreatment blood. Treatment: 15 Gy SBRT to primary tumor, nephrectomy 4 weeks later. TCRdb's table, derived via immunoSEQ multiplex PCR, lists solely in-frame clones and lacks some. Among approximately 150,000 clones listed, roughly 80% were seen once. Here the sequenced sample was blood, taken from a patient whose treatment included radiotherapy and nephrectomy. The source of these receptors is a woman aged 45 to 65 with renal cell carcinoma.

This clone was counted a few times. V usage is TRBV4-3 and J usage is TRBJ1-2; 9 nucleotides line up with TRBD1. The CDR3 runs 14 residues. Germline V gives CDR1 LGHNA, CDR2 YSLEER. J gave up 6 bases and V 2 bases, and 4 bases lay outside the gene matches. The DNA of the CDR3 is TGCGCCAGCAGCCAATCAGGACAGGGGCATGGCTACACCTTC. Protein sequence: CASSQSGQGHGYTF.

This chain connects TRBV5-6 to TRBJ1-5; 7 nucleotides match TRBD1. The V gene end was trimmed by 2 bases and the J gene end by 7 bases; junction bases not matched to a gene: 9. Germline CDR1 and CDR2: SGHDT and YYEEEE. CDR3 length: 15 amino acids. The CDR3 loop is CASSLGQEGGQPQHF. The CDR3 nucleotides read TGTGCCAGCAGCTTAGGACAGGAGGGGGGACAGCCCCAGCATTTT.

The CDR3 here is CASSIFPKVDTEAFF. CDR3 in DNA: TGTGCCAGTAGTATATTTCCGAAGGTTGACACTGAAGCTTTCTTT. The chain has TRBV19 and TRBJ1-1; unclear D gene. Trimming pared 2 bases from V and 3 bases from J, leaving 13 bases between. The CDR3 has 15 residues. Germline assignment: CDR1 LNHDA and CDR2 SQIVND (reference sequence).

The chain joins TRBV4-2 to TRBJ2-7; TRBD2 agrees at 10 bases. V shed 0 bases and J 5 bases; nucleotides not matched to a gene: 10. Germline V gene data show CDR1 as LGHNA and CDR2 as YNFKEQ. The CDR3 runs to 17 residues. The CDR3: CASSQEGSSGGSNEQYF. CDR3 DNA sequence: TGTGCCAGCAGCCAAGAGGGTTCTAGCGGGGGCTCTAACGAGCAGTACTTC.

In DNA form, the CDR3 reads TGTGCCAGTACCGGGACAGGGTGGTGGTACCGAAGTCAGCCCCAGCATTTT. It translates to CASTGTGWWYRSQPQHF. V and J are TRBV2 and TRBJ1-5; TRBD1 matches 9 bases. The CDR3 consists of 17 residues. With 9 bases clipped from V and 6 bases from J, the junction kept 18 bases outside the gene matches. Germline V gene data show CDR1 as SNHLY and CDR2 as FYNNEI.

The rearrangement joins TRBV4-3 to TRBJ2-7; 10 bases agree with TRBD1. The CDR3 runs 14 residues. J was trimmed by 2 bases and V by 4 bases; bases with no gene match: 2. Germline V gene lookup returns CDR1 LGHNA and CDR2 YSLEER. DNA for the CDR3: TGCGCCAGCAGCCCGGGACAGGGGACCTACGAGCAGTACTTC. Protein: CASSPGQGTYEQYF.

The rearrangement uses TRBV1 and TRBJ1-3. TRBV1 is recorded as a pseudogene. There are 14 residues in the CDR3. The CDR3 is CTSSQCRSRNTIYF. The DNA for the CDR3 is TGCACCAGCAGCCAATGCCGTTCAAGAAACACCATATATTTT.

The CDR3 protein is CASSPSGTGNQPQHF. In nucleotides, the CDR3 is TGTGCCAGCTCACCTTCCGGGACAGGGAATCAGCCCCAGCATTTT. V gene TRBV18 combines with J gene TRBJ1-5; 9 bases align to TRBD1. The CDR3 is 15 residues long. J was trimmed by 4 bases and V by 3 bases; bases with no gene match: 4. Germline V gives CDR1 KGHSH, CDR2 LQKENI.

This clone has just a few counts. The gene calls are TRBV2 and TRBJ1-1; D is unresolved. V was pared by 8 bases and J by 1 base, with 11 bases between. Germline V CDR1 and CDR2: SNHLY, FYNNEI. There are 13 residues in the CDR3. This CDR3 is CASSILPNTEAFF. In DNA, the CDR3 is TGTGCCAGCTCAATCCTGCCGAACACTGAAGCTTTCTTT.

The chain is built from TRBV27 and TRBJ1-1; D is undetermined. Looked up from germline, CDR1 is MNHEY and CDR2 is SMNVEV (reference sequence). Trimming cost V 0 bases and J 5 bases, with 10 bases left between them. The CDR3 loop spans 14 amino acids. The CDR3 DNA sequence: TGTGCCAGCAGTTTATCCGGCCTCGGGACTGAAGCTTTCTTT. This gives the protein CASSLSGLGTEAFF.

The chain recombines TRBV7-2 with TRBJ2-1; no definite D call. Per germline, CDR1 SGHTA and CDR2 FQGNSA. This CDR3 is 14 amino acids long. V lost 2 bases, J lost 7 bases, and 12 bases lay in between. The CDR3 is CASSLSQGQNEQFF. CDR3 nucleotides: TGTGCCAGCAGCTTATCGCAAGGTCAGAATGAGCAGTTCTTC.

The chain's CDR3 is CSVELGQGVGGYTF. CDR3 nucleotide sequence: TGCAGCGTTGAATTAGGACAGGGGGTAGGAGGCTACACCTTC. V usage is TRBV29-1 and J usage is TRBJ1-2, with 10 bases lining up with TRBD1. V shed 2 bases, J shed 8 bases, and the junction held 8 bases outside the gene matches. This CDR3 comprises 14 residues. Germline V gives CDR1 SQVTM, CDR2 ANQGSEA.

This CDR3 is CASSQDLTAGVFQTEQYF. CDR3 bases: TGCGCCAGCAGCCAAGATCTTACGGCCGGAGTTTTCCAGACCGAGCAGTACTTC. This chain joins TRBV4-3 and TRBJ2-7, with D unresolved. The CDR3 runs to 18 residues. Per the germline V gene, CDR1 is LGHNA and CDR2 is YSLEER. Trimming pared 0 bases from V and 6 bases from J, leaving 24 bases between.

This chain links TRBV6-5 with TRBJ1-2; no firm D call. The CDR3 is 11 amino acids. From germline, CDR1 is MNHEY and CDR2 SVGAGI. Trimming shortened V by 5 bases and J by 8 bases, and 9 bases separated the two germline ends. In nucleotides, the CDR3 is TGTGCCAGCAGTGACTTGGAAGGCTACACCTTC. It codes for CASSDLEGYTF.

This sequence joins TRBV5-1 and TRBJ1-1, with D maybe TRBD1 (6 bases). Trimming removed 4 bases from V and 3 bases from J, with 16 bases in between. The CDR3 sequence is 15 residues long. Germline values: CDR1 SGHRS, CDR2 YFSETQ. CDR3 protein: CASSTPGGGDTEAFF. Here the CDR3 DNA reads TGCGCCAGCAGCACCCCCGGAGGGGGGGACACTGAAGCTTTCTTT.

This chain uses TRBV29-1 with TRBJ2-2; 7 bases line up with TRBD2. Trimming took 4 bases from V and 5 from J; bases not matched to a gene: 4. Germline V lookup: CDR1 SQVTM, CDR2 ANQGSEA. This CDR3 contains 13 residues. CDR3 amino acids: CSVATGGTGELFF. CDR3 sequence (DNA): TGCAGCGTTGCAACGGGAGGAACCGGGGAGCTGTTTTTT.

This chain joins TRBV18 and TRBJ1-1, with D unresolved. The length of the CDR3 is 11 residues. CDR1 and CDR2 (germline): KGHSH, LQKENI. Trimming pared 2 bases from V and 3 bases from J, leaving 1 base between. The CDR3 bases are TGTGCCAGCTCACCAGACACTGAAGCTTTCTTT. This sequence encodes CASSPDTEAFF.

CDR3: CASSLGLAGGNNEQFF. The CDR3 region has the DNA TGTGCCAGCAGCCTGGGACTAGCGGGAGGTAACAATGAGCAGTTCTTC. This chain joins TRBV4-2 and TRBJ2-1, with 15 positions matching TRBD2. This CDR3 comprises 16 residues. Germline V lookup: CDR1 LGHNA, CDR2 YNFKEQ. With 4 bases clipped from V and 5 bases from J, the junction kept 3 bases outside the gene matches.

The V gene is TRBV5-1, the J gene TRBJ2-3; 9 bases align to TRBD2. The germline V gene has CDR1 SGHRS and CDR2 YFSETQ. Germline trimming cut 0 bases from V and 3 bases from J; bases unmatched to any gene: 5. The CDR3 is 16 residues long. CDR3 sequence reads: CASSLEAREGTDTQYF. The CDR3 bases are TGCGCCAGCAGCTTGGAAGCGCGGGAGGGAACAGATACGCAGTATTTT. The full variable domain, its missing parts supplied by reference TRBV5-1 and TRBJ2-3, is KAGVTQTPRYLIKTRGQQVTLSCSPISGHRSVSWYQQTPGQGLQFLFEYFSETQRNKGNFPGRFSGRQFSNSRSEMNVSTLELGDSALYLCASSLEAREGTDTQYFGPGTRLTVL.

This chain uses TRBV29-1 with TRBJ2-3; D assignment may be TRBD1 or TRBD2 (5 bases each). Between the trimmed V and J ends, which lost 4 bases and 3 bases, there was a span of 14 bases. Germline V gives CDR1 SQVTM, CDR2 ANQGSEA. The CDR3 consists of 14 residues. CDR3 coding DNA: TGCAGCGTTGGCTCGGGACGAATTACAGATACGCAGTATTTT. The encoded protein is CSVGSGRITDTQYF.

The chain has TRBV11-2 and TRBJ2-3, with 12 bases matching TRBD2. The J segment lost 5 bases and the V segment lost 5 bases, leaving 2 bases of the junction unmatched. The CDR3 consists of 14 residues. Per germline, CDR1 SGHAT and CDR2 FQNNGV. In DNA form, the CDR3 reads TGTGCCAGCAGCCTGGGACTAGCGGGAGATACGCAGTATTTT. It is translated as CASSLGLAGDTQYF.

The rearrangement joins TRBV6-5 to TRBJ2-7; 12 bases align to TRBD2. This CDR3 has 15 residues. Germline V gene data show CDR1 as MNHEY and CDR2 as SVGAGI. The J segment lost 2 bases and the V segment lost 6 bases, leaving 5 bases of the junction unmatched. The CDR3 nucleotides are TGTGCCAGCAGACCACTAGCGGGAGGCCCCTACGAGCAGTACTTC. Amino acid sequence: CASRPLAGGPYEQYF.